This T cell receptor beta chain was sequenced in a study of cytotoxic CD8 clonotypes in ibrutinib-treated CLL. Study-wide background: Of a cohort that held roughly eleven relapsed/refractory and under 16 treatment-naive patients, approximately 18 were IGHV unmutated.

Remarks on this clone: Its antigen is undetermined.

Sequencing was performed with immunoSEQ multiplex PCR; in TCRdb, only in-frame clones are kept and a portion is missing. The table shows approximately 45,000 clones, with approximately 65% occurring only once. The germline V gene encodes CDR1 SGDLS and CDR2 YYNGEE. The CDR3 contains 12 residues. Trimming left V 3 bases short and J 3 bases short, with 7 bases between. The study, taken as a whole, reports: Timing of sampling differed between sustained-remission and progressing patients. Clonality increased at ibrutinib response, then returned toward baseline at progression.

The chain is built from TRBV9 and TRBJ2-7, with D possibly TRBD2 on 5 matching bases. This sequence was found in a human donor with chronic lymphocytic leukemia. Sequenced here: PBMCs, sampled after 24 months of ibrutinib treatment. As DNA, the CDR3 is TGTGCCAGCAGCGCCGGGGACTACGAGCAGTACTTC. Residues: CASSAGDYEQYF.